These 21 T cell receptor beta chains were all obtained from the same sample, sequenced in a study of T cell clonotyping in hematopoietic cell transplantation. The protocol was immunoSEQ multiplex PCR, while the TCRdb copy is restricted to in-frame clones and leaves out a portion. Of about 41,000 clones in the sample, approximately 81% were seen once. Time point in this sample: recipient sample about 28 days before transplant, after cytoreduction. The source was peripheral blood mononuclear cells, collected before stem cell transplant. Receptors originate from a man aged 55 to 70 with acute myeloid leukemia. Some clones in this sample may be carry-over from other donors' samples.

V gene TRBV9 combines with J gene TRBJ1-6; tentative D call: TRBD1 (6 bases). The germline CDR1 and CDR2 sequences are SGDLS and YYNGEE. V lost 3 bases and J lost 5, with 18 bases in between. CDR3 length: 17 residues. The CDR3 region is CASSDPRGGRDNSPLHF. The CDR3 coding sequence is TGTGCCAGCAGCGATCCGAGAGGGGGTAGAGATAATTCACCCCTCCACTTT.

The V and J genes are TRBV2 and TRBJ1-5, with D uncertain. The CDR3 totals 15 residues. V gave up 1 base and J gave up 3 bases, with 10 bases separating them. Germline V gene sequence: CDR1 SNHLY, CDR2 FYNNEI. Here the CDR3 reads CASSEGAVDNQPQHF. CDR3 nucleotides: TGTGCCAGCAGTGAAGGAGCCGTAGACAATCAGCCCCAGCATTTT.

The chain links TRBV19 to TRBJ1-2; D may be TRBD1 (5 bases). V was shortened by 3 bases and J by 4 bases, with 12 bases between the two germline ends. The germline CDR1 and CDR2 sequences are LNHDA and SQIVND (reference sequence). This CDR3 region has 14 residues. CDR3 sequence (DNA): TGTGCCAGTAGTATTGGGGGGGTTCGCTATGGCTACACCTTC. It encodes CASSIGGVRYGYTF.

V is TRBV28 and J is TRBJ1-5; tentative D call: TRBD1 (5 bases). The CDR3 has 15 amino acids. CDR1 is MDHEN and CDR2 is SYDVKM in the germline V gene. V was pared by 5 bases and J by 2 bases, with 13 bases between. The DNA of the CDR3 is TGTGCCAGCAGTAGGGGATCCTCGGGCAATCAGCCCCAGCATTTT. Its translation is CASSRGSSGNQPQHF.

This sequence joins TRBV9 and TRBJ1-6, with 7 bases that match TRBD1. CDR1 and CDR2 from the germline V gene are SGDLS and YYNGEE. The CDR3 loop spans 17 amino acids. J lost 1 base, V lost 0 bases, and 4 bases had no gene match. CDR3 in DNA: TGTGCCAGCAGCGTAGGAATCAGGGGGTCCTATAATTCACCCCTCCACTTT. Translating it yields CASSVGIRGSYNSPLHF.

This chain joins TRBV19 and TRBJ2-1; a weak D match, TRBD1 (5 bases). Germline values: CDR1 LNHDA, CDR2 SQIVND (reference sequence). V was pared by 3 bases and J by 4 bases, with 7 bases between. The CDR3 spans 13 residues. For the CDR3, the DNA is TGTGCCAGTAGTATTGGACAATACAATGAGCAGTTCTTC. Protein product: CASSIGQYNEQFF.

This chain uses TRBV5-1 with TRBJ1-4, with TRBD1 as a possible D gene (6 bases). The CDR3 has 14 residues. Trimming removed 4 bases at V and 8 bases at J, with 15 bases between. Germline assignment: CDR1 SGHRS and CDR2 YFSETQ. The CDR3 is CASSRDTGREKLFF. The CDR3 DNA reads as TGCGCCAGCAGCCGGGACACGGGGAGGGAAAAACTGTTTTTT.

The V and J genes are TRBV2 and TRBJ2-3, with 7 bases identical to TRBD2. The CDR3 is 18 amino acids. The germline gives CDR1 SNHLY, CDR2 FYNNEI. With 5 bases clipped from V and 0 bases from J, the junction kept 14 bases outside the gene matches. CDR3 amino acids: CASSIRSGTGDSTDTQYF. The CDR3 bases are TGTGCCAGCAGTATTCGAAGCGGGACGGGAGATAGCACAGATACGCAGTATTTT.

The rearrangement uses TRBV5-1 and TRBJ2-2; D remains unclear. The germline gives CDR1 SGHRS, CDR2 YFSETQ. The V end lost 4 bases, the J end lost 0 bases, and 10 bases lay between the germline ends. The CDR3 runs 15 residues. CDR3 sequence: CASSTDAANTGELFF. Here the CDR3 DNA reads TGCGCCAGCAGCACGGACGCCGCGAACACCGGGGAGCTGTTTTTT. Supplemented by reference TRBV5-1 and TRBJ2-2, the full variable domain reads KAGVTQTPRYLIKTRGQQVTLSCSPISGHRSVSWYQQTPGQGLQFLFEYFSETQRNKGNFPGRFSGRQFSNSRSEMNVSTLELGDSALYLCASSTDAANTGELFFGEGSRLTVL.

V gene TRBV6-5 combines with J gene TRBJ2-2; 7 nucleotides align to TRBD1. Germline assignment: CDR1 MNHEY and CDR2 SVGAGI. There are 14 residues in the CDR3. Trimming took 7 bases from V and 4 from J; bases not matched to a gene: 6. The DNA of the CDR3 is TGTGCCAGCACTCGGGACAGATTCACCGGGGAGCTGTTTTTT. As protein: CASTRDRFTGELFF.

The chain employs TRBV6-5 and TRBJ2-5, with 7 bases that match TRBD1. The CDR3 has 15 amino acids. Trimming took 0 bases from V and 5 from J; bases not matched to a gene: 6. Germline V gives CDR1 MNHEY, CDR2 SVGAGI. CDR3 coding DNA: TGTGCCAGCAGTTACTCTGGATCAGGGGGTGAGACCCAGTACTTC. This codes for CASSYSGSGGETQYF.

J is TRBJ2-5 and V is TRBV10-3; a possible D gene is TRBD1 (7 bases). This CDR3 comprises 17 residues. V lost 2 bases to trimming and J lost 2 bases, with 18 bases between them. The germline V gene has CDR1 ENHRY and CDR2 SYGVKD. The CDR3 bases are TGTGCCATCAGTGAGCCGCGACGGAGGGGGCTACAAGAGACCCAGTACTTC. Translated: CAISEPRRRGLQETQYF.

This clone appeared once. V usage is TRBV5-4 and J usage is TRBJ2-7; D is uncertain. V was pared by 0 bases and J by 3 bases, with 10 bases between. Germline values: CDR1 SGHNT, CDR2 YYREEE (reference sequence). CDR3 length equals 14 residues. CDR3 in amino acids: CASSLGQDLYEQYF. CDR3 nucleotides: TGTGCCAGCAGCTTGGGCCAGGACCTCTACGAGCAGTACTTC. The complete variable domain, with remaining parts taken from reference TRBV5-4 and TRBJ2-7, reads ETGVTQSPTHLIKTRGQQVTLRCSSQSGHNTVSWYQQALGQGPQFIFQYYREEENGRGNFPPRFSGLQFPNYSSELNVNALELDDSALYLCASSLGQDLYEQYFGPGTRLTVT.

This chain connects TRBV20-1 to TRBJ1-1; D remains unclear. The length of the CDR3 is 11 residues. V lost 6 bases to trimming and J lost 5 bases, with 10 bases between them. Germline assignment: CDR1 DFQATT and CDR2 SNEGSKA (reference sequence). As DNA, the CDR3 is TGCAGTGCAGCCCCGGGGACTGAAGCTTTCTTT. Translating gives CSAAPGTEAFF.

This sequence joins TRBV7-2 and TRBJ1-3; no reliable D call. The CDR3 spans 12 residues. Trimming left V 0 bases short and J 11 bases short, with 8 bases between. The germline gives CDR1 SGHTA, CDR2 FQGNSA. Here the CDR3 DNA reads TGTGCCAGCAGCTTAGCGAACAGCCCCATATATTTT. Encoded protein: CASSLANSPIYF.

The chain has TRBV6-6 and TRBJ2-7, with 11 bases matching TRBD1. Per germline, CDR1 MNHNY and CDR2 SVGAGI (reference sequence). Trimming took 0 bases from V and 5 from J; bases not matched to a gene: 6. There are 16 residues in the CDR3. The CDR3 DNA reads as TGTGCCAGCAGTTACTCGCCGGGACAGGGGGGCCACGAGCAGTACTTC. Translation gives CASSYSPGQGGHEQYF.

This clone was detected only a few times. The chain links TRBV6-5 to TRBJ1-6, with 7 nucleotides matching TRBD1. V gave up 7 bases and J gave up 5 bases; unmatched junction bases: 5. The CDR3 spans 14 residues. Germline V gene data show CDR1 as MNHEY and CDR2 as SVGAGI. The CDR3 spells CASNSGQHNSPLHF. CDR3 bases: TGTGCCAGCAACTCGGGACAGCATAATTCACCCCTCCACTTT.

The V call is TRBV19, the J call TRBJ1-1, with 7 bases fitting TRBD1. The V gene's germline CDR1 is LNHDA and CDR2 SQIVND (reference sequence). The ends lost 0 bases at V and 4 bases at J; junction bases unmatched: 11. The CDR3 length is 17 residues. The CDR3 here is CASSIDNRGIRSTEAFF. The CDR3 DNA is TGTGCCAGTAGTATAGATAACAGGGGAATTCGTAGCACTGAAGCTTTCTTT.

This clone turned up a few times. The chain combines TRBV19 with TRBJ1-2; D is ambiguous. The CDR3 is 11 residues long. The germline CDR1 and CDR2 sequences are LNHDA and SQIVND (reference sequence). V lost 4 bases, J lost 4 bases, and 4 bases lay in between. The CDR3 loop reads CASSSGYGYTF. The CDR3 coding sequence is TGTGCCAGTAGTAGTGGCTATGGCTACACCTTC. The whole variable domain, filled in from reference TRBV19 and TRBJ1-2, reads DGGITQSPKYLFRKEGQNVTLSCEQNLNHDAMYWYRQDPGQGLRLIYYSQIVNDFQKGDIAEGYSVSREKKESFPLTVTSAQKNPTAFYLCASSSGYGYTFGSGTRLTVV.

The chain carries TRBV6-5 and TRBJ1-2; D perhaps matches TRBD1 (5 bases). This CDR3 comprises 15 residues. The V end lost 0 bases, the J end lost 6 bases, and 14 bases lay between the germline ends. Germline lookup yields CDR1 MNHEY and CDR2 SVGAGI. In DNA, the CDR3 is TGTGCCAGCAGTTACTCGGGGCGGAAGGTGGATGGCTACACCTTC. It is translated as CASSYSGRKVDGYTF.

The rearrangement links TRBV2 to TRBJ2-6; no reliable D call. V lost 8 bases to trimming and J lost 0 bases, with 2 bases between them. The germline V gene has CDR1 SNHLY and CDR2 FYNNEI. This CDR3 is 12 amino acids long. DNA of the CDR3: TGTGCCAGCCGCTCTGGGGCCAACGTCCTGACTTTC. This sequence encodes CASRSGANVLTF.